The 12 T cell receptor beta chains given below trace back to one sample, sequenced in a study of blood T cell repertoires in COVID-19. The protocol was immunoSEQ multiplex PCR, while the TCRdb copy is restricted to in-frame clones and leaves out a portion. This table holds around 470,000 clones, roughly 87% found once. The sequenced sample was peripheral blood. Receptor source: a man between 18 and 35 years old with COVID-19, enrolled during active disease.

The CDR3 nucleotides read TGTGCCAGCTCACCCCCGGGGGGGGTTGGAGACTACAATGAGCAGTTCTTC. As protein: CASSPPGGVGDYNEQFF. This sequence joins TRBV18 and TRBJ2-1; TRBD2 matches 8 bases. The V gene end was trimmed by 3 bases and the J gene end by 3 bases; junction bases not matched to a gene: 10. Looked up from germline, CDR1 is KGHSH and CDR2 is LQKENI. This CDR3 has 17 amino acids.

The chain recombines TRBV5-1 with TRBJ2-7; TRBD2 might be the D (5 bases). Germline-derived CDR1 and CDR2 are SGHRS and YFSETQ. V lost 4 bases and J 1 base, leaving 12 bases between the germline ends. The CDR3 has 14 residues. CDR3 loop: CASSPEVGSYEQYF. The CDR3 nucleotides read TGCGCCAGCAGCCCGGAGGTAGGTTCCTACGAGCAGTACTTC.

The chain is built from TRBV19 and TRBJ2-1; no firm D call. The CDR3 spans 18 residues. The germline gives CDR1 LNHDA, CDR2 SQIVND (reference sequence). Trimming took off 1 base at V and 4 bases at J, with 20 bases between the two ends. The CDR3 protein is CASSIGPFRASVYNEQFF. The CDR3 region has the DNA TGTGCCAGTAGTATAGGTCCATTTCGAGCGTCAGTGTACAATGAGCAGTTCTTC.

The gene calls are TRBV5-1 and TRBJ1-6; 7 bases fit TRBD1. Trimming removed 3 bases from V and 1 base from J; junction bases left unmatched: 4. The CDR3 is 16 amino acids. Germline values: CDR1 SGHRS, CDR2 YFSETQ. CDR3 sequence (DNA): TGCGCCAGCAGCTCTCGGGGACAGTCCTATAATTCACCCCTCCACTTT. Translating gives CASSSRGQSYNSPLHF. Full variable domain (remainder filled in from reference TRBV5-1 and TRBJ1-6): KAGVTQTPRYLIKTRGQQVTLSCSPISGHRSVSWYQQTPGQGLQFLFEYFSETQRNKGNFPGRFSGRQFSNSRSEMNVSTLELGDSALYLCASSSRGQSYNSPLHFGNGTRLTVT.

Turning to this clone: One end of the junction does not line up with germline, which may come from a read error. CDR3 coding DNA: TGTGTCAGCAGCCCGTCGAGTGGGGGCAATGGAAACACCATATATTTT. Translating gives CVSSPSSGGNGNTIYF. This rearrangement joins TRBV11-2 to TRBJ1-3, with D perhaps matching TRBD1 (6 bases). There are 16 residues in the CDR3. CDR1 and CDR2 (germline): SGHAT, FQNNGV.

The V call is TRBV7-8, the J call TRBJ2-2; TRBD2 matches at 10 bases. Unmatched junction bases numbered 9, after V lost 4 bases and J lost 4 bases. The CDR3 extends over 17 amino acids. Germline CDR1 is SGHVS and CDR2 is FQNEAQ. DNA for the CDR3: TGTGCCAGCAGCTCGAGAGAGACTAGCGGGTCCACCGGGGAGCTGTTTTTT. Its translation: CASSSRETSGSTGELFF.

This chain uses TRBV20-1 with TRBJ1-1, with D perhaps TRBD1 (6 bases). Germline CDR1 reads DFQATT; CDR2 reads SNEGSKA (reference sequence). V shed 3 bases and J shed 5 bases, with 13 bases lying between them. The CDR3 extends over 13 amino acids. For the CDR3, the DNA is TGCAGTGCTAGTGGGCAGGGGCCAACTGAAGCTTTCTTT. As protein: CSASGQGPTEAFF.

The chain joins TRBV11-2 to TRBJ1-6; D is perhaps TRBD1 (5 bases). The V gene's germline CDR1 is SGHAT and CDR2 FQNNGV. This CDR3 has 18 amino acids. Trimming took 5 bases from V and 0 from J, leaving 17 bases between them. The CDR3 sequence: CASSPLRGGSSYNSPLHF. CDR3 nucleotide sequence: TGTGCCAGCAGCCCACTAAGGGGAGGTAGCTCCTATAATTCACCCCTCCACTTT.

This rearrangement joins TRBV28 to TRBJ2-3; 7 positions match TRBD2. This CDR3 comprises 15 residues. Germline-derived CDR1 and CDR2 are MDHEN and SYDVKM. J was trimmed by 0 bases and V by 5 bases; bases with no gene match: 5. CDR3 sequence reads: CASSTGGSSTDTQYF. The CDR3 coding sequence is TGTGCCAGCAGTACGGGGGGTTCTAGCACAGATACGCAGTATTTT.

V is TRBV19 and J is TRBJ2-3; the match to TRBD2 covers 10 bases. Germline CDR1 reads LNHDA; CDR2 reads SQIVND (reference sequence). The CDR3 consists of 16 residues. J gave up 3 bases and V 5 bases, and 8 bases lay outside the gene matches. The DNA of the CDR3 is TGTGCCAGTAGTGGATCTAGCGGGAGTATGACAGATACGCAGTATTTT. Amino acid sequence: CASSGSSGSMTDTQYF.

In its sample, this clone was seen once. The gene calls are TRBV6-4 and TRBJ1-2; D call uncertain. Germline CDR1 and CDR2: MRHNA and SNTAGT. This CDR3 is built from 14 residues. Trimming took off 2 bases at V and 8 bases at J, with 15 bases between the two ends. CDR3 nucleotide sequence: TGTGCCAGCAGTGACCCGACAAGGAATATCGGCTACACCTTC. This translates into CASSDPTRNIGYTF.

This CDR3 reads CASSVTLVIGVGDNEQFF. The CDR3 nucleotides read TGTGCCAGCAGCGTGACCCTGGTAATCGGGGTCGGGGACAATGAGCAGTTCTTC. The V call is TRBV7-9, the J call TRBJ2-1; D perhaps matches TRBD2 (5 bases). The V and J ends lost 5 bases and 5 bases respectively, with 25 bases between them. There are 18 residues in the CDR3. Germline V gene sequence: CDR1 SEHNR, CDR2 FQNEAQ (reference sequence). Drawing the rest from reference TRBV7-9 and TRBJ2-1, the complete variable domain is DTGVSQNPRHKITKRGQNVTFRCDPISEHNRLYWYRQTLGQGPEFLTYFQNEAQLEKSRLLSDRFSAERPKGSFSTLEIQRTEQGDSAMYLCASSVTLVIGVGDNEQFFGPGTRLTVL.